These 19 T cell receptor beta chains were sequenced from one sample in a study of patients and donors after allogeneic stem cell transplantation. TCRdb passed the RT-PCR reads through MiXCR, listing each CDR3 protein once. The sample has about 150,000 distinct CDR3 sequences; 30% to 45% are singletons. Sequences were obtained from blood, either unsorted or a sorted T cell fraction (not recorded which). The receptors were sampled from a human donor who was either an allogeneic HSCT recipient or a stem cell or donor lymphocyte infusion donor (not recorded which). It is not recorded whose cells these are; they may come from a transplant donor.

This clonotype was observed many times. The chain recombines TRBV5-1 with TRBJ1-1; 7 nucleotides match TRBD1. CDR1 is SGHRS and CDR2 is YFSETQ in the germline V gene. V lost 3 bases and J lost 6; bases outside the gene matches: 11. This CDR3 has 15 residues. CDR3 coding DNA: TGCGCCAGCAGCTCCTACAGGGGACCGGGCTCTGAAGCTTTCTTT. It encodes CASSSYRGPGSEAFF.

The gene calls are TRBV6-5 and TRBJ1-2; D remains unclear. CDR1 is MNHEY, CDR2 SVGAGI, per germline. The CDR3 runs 16 residues. Trimming removed 2 bases at V and 7 bases at J, with 20 bases between. The CDR3: CASSYIDPGRRAGYTF. CDR3 DNA sequence: TGTGCCAGCAGTTACATAGACCCGGGAAGAAGGGCTGGCTACACCTTC.

This clonotype was picked up a small number of times. J is TRBJ1-4 and V is TRBV7-8, with a weak D call TRBD1 (5 bases). CDR1 is SGHVS and CDR2 is FQNEAQ in the germline V gene. V was cut by 0 bases and J by 10 bases, with 15 bases left in between. There are 15 residues in the CDR3. The CDR3: CASSLAAEGLGKLFF. In DNA, the CDR3 is TGTGCCAGCAGCTTAGCGGCGGAGGGGTTGGGAAAACTGTTTTTT.

This clonotype was seen only a few times. The chain links TRBV11-2 to TRBJ1-1, with D unresolved. Germline V CDR1 and CDR2: SGHAT, FQNNGV. Between the trimmed V and J ends, which lost 6 bases and 1 base, there was a span of 9 bases. The CDR3 has 13 amino acids. The CDR3 protein is CASSFTENTEAFF. CDR3 nucleotides: TGTGCCAGCAGTTTCACAGAGAACACTGAAGCTTTCTTT. The variable domain in full, completed from reference TRBV11-2 and TRBJ1-1, reads EAGVAQSPRYKIIEKRQSVAFWCNPISGHATLYWYQQILGQGPKLLIQFQNNGVVDDSQLPKDRFSAERLKGVDSTLKIQPAKLEDSAVYLCASSFTENTEAFFGQGTRLTVV.

This rearrangement joins TRBV9 to TRBJ1-1; no clear D. V lost 3 bases, J lost 3 bases, and 9 bases lay in between. CDR1 is SGDLS, CDR2 YYNGEE, per germline. This CDR3 spans 13 amino acids. CDR3: CASSATAHTEAFF. Written as DNA, the CDR3 is TGTGCCAGCAGCGCCACGGCCCACACTGAAGCTTTCTTT.

The V call is TRBV11-2, the J call TRBJ2-1; D is ambiguous. V dropped 5 bases and J dropped 6 bases, with 8 bases sitting between them. CDR3 length equals 12 residues. CDR1 and CDR2 (germline): SGHAT, FQNNGV. CDR3 in DNA: TGTGCCAGCAGCACGTGGGGCAATGAGCAGTTCTTC. Translated, it gives CASSTWGNEQFF.

This clonotype was seen only a few times. The V gene is TRBV11-2, the J gene TRBJ1-1, with unresolved D. CDR3 length: 11 residues. Between the trimmed V and J ends, which lost 3 bases and 4 bases, there was a span of 3 bases. Germline CDR1 is SGHAT and CDR2 is FQNNGV. CDR3 DNA sequence: TGTGCCAGCAGCTTGGTCACTGAAGCTTTCTTT. Translation gives CASSLVTEAFF.

This rearrangement joins TRBV28 to TRBJ2-1; D ambiguous. From germline, CDR1 is MDHEN and CDR2 SYDVKM. The CDR3 runs to 12 residues. Between the trimmed V and J ends, which lost 8 bases and 6 bases, there was a span of 11 bases. The CDR3 reads CASRRTLNEQFF. Written as DNA, the CDR3 is TGTGCCAGCCGCAGAACCCTCAATGAGCAGTTCTTC. Full variable domain (rest looked up from reference TRBV28 and TRBJ2-1): DVKVTQSSRYLVKRTGEKVFLECVQDMDHENMFWYRQDPGLGLRLIYFSYDVKMKEKGDIPEGYSVSREKKERFSLILESASTNQTSMYLCASRRTLNEQFFGPGTRLTVL.

This rearrangement joins TRBV12-3 or TRBV12-4 to TRBJ1-6; the D is unclear. V was cut by 7 bases and J by 10 bases, with 20 bases left in between. The CDR3 is made up of 15 amino acids. The CDR3 loop is CASTARDPRVSPLHF. In nucleotides, the CDR3 is TGTGCCAGCACCGCCCGGGATCCGAGGGTCTCACCCCTCCACTTT.

The J gene is TRBJ2-3, the V gene TRBV7-9; 7 nucleotides line up with TRBD1. The V gene's germline CDR1 is SEHNR and CDR2 FQNEAQ (reference sequence). This CDR3 has 15 residues. With V trimmed by 1 base and J by 4 bases, 5 bases remained unmatched. This CDR3 reads CASSLEAGGADTQYF. The CDR3 DNA reads TGTGCCAGCAGCTTAGAGGCAGGGGGAGCAGATACGCAGTATTTT.

V usage is TRBV3-1 and J usage is TRBJ1-1, with D possibly matching TRBD1 (5 bases). The CDR3 consists of 13 residues. The ends were cut back, 3 bases at V and 3 bases at J, with 8 bases in the middle. Germline CDR1 reads LGHDT; CDR2 reads YNNKEL (reference sequence). CDR3 bases: TGTGCCAGCAGCCAGGGGACGGACACTGAAGCTTTCTTT. Translated, it gives CASSQGTDTEAFF.

Written as DNA, the CDR3 is TGTGCCAGCAGCATAACCGGGACCGCTGATTCACCCCTCCACTTT. It is translated as CASSITGTADSPLHF. The rearrangement links TRBV7-6 to TRBJ1-6; perhaps TRBD1 as D (5 bases). The length of the CDR3 is 15 residues. CDR1 is SGHVS, CDR2 FNYEAQ, per germline. V was trimmed by 5 bases and J by 8 bases, leaving 16 bases between them.

The chain employs TRBV24-1 and TRBJ2-1; 12 nucleotides match TRBD2. V lost 3 bases, J lost 2 bases, and 1 base stayed unmatched. CDR1 and CDR2 from the germline V gene are KGHDR and SFDVKD. The CDR3 has 16 residues. CDR3 bases: TGTGCCACCAGTGATGGACTAGCGGGGCCCTACAATGAGCAGTTCTTC. As protein: CATSDGLAGPYNEQFF.

The rearrangement links TRBV27 to TRBJ2-1, with D perhaps TRBD2 (6 bases). Deletions cut 5 bases from V and 4 bases from J, with 18 bases between. The CDR3 runs to 16 residues. Germline V gives CDR1 MNHEY, CDR2 SMNVEV (reference sequence). The CDR3 DNA is TGTGCCAGCAGTCCCCGAACTAGCTCCATTTACAATGAGCAGTTCTTC. Its translation: CASSPRTSSIYNEQFF.

This chain uses TRBV11-2 with TRBJ2-4, with TRBD1 identical over 9 bases. Unmatched junction bases numbered 4, after V lost 0 bases and J lost 7 bases. The CDR3 contains 15 residues. Germline V gene lookup returns CDR1 SGHAT and CDR2 FQNNGV. This chain's CDR3 is CASSLDHGQGNIQYF. DNA of the CDR3: TGTGCCAGCAGCTTAGATCACGGACAGGGGAACATTCAGTACTTC.

V is TRBV9 and J is TRBJ2-2; D is possibly TRBD1 (6 bases). The germline gives CDR1 SGDLS, CDR2 YYNGEE. The V and J ends lost 0 bases and 6 bases respectively, with 21 bases between them. The CDR3 sequence is 18 residues long. CDR3 DNA: TGTGCCAGCAGCGTAGGAGTTGCGGGCAGGGGTGGGCCCGGGGAGCTGTTTTTT. It yields the protein CASSVGVAGRGGPGELFF.

The genes are TRBV27 and TRBJ1-2; a possible D gene is TRBD1 (6 bases). Per germline, CDR1 MNHEY and CDR2 SMNVEV (reference sequence). This CDR3 has 17 residues. The V end was cut by 6 bases, the J end by 3 bases, with 23 bases between. The CDR3 reads CASSPGTPPLFDYGYTF. The CDR3 DNA follows: TGTGCCAGCAGCCCCGGGACACCTCCCCTATTTGACTATGGCTACACCTTC.

J is TRBJ1-3 and V is TRBV11-2, with D unresolved. The CDR3 contains 15 residues. The germline CDR1 and CDR2 sequences are SGHAT and FQNNGV. V was shortened by 1 base and J by 0 bases, with 7 bases between the two germline ends. CDR3 DNA: TGTGCCAGCAGCTTAGCGGTGATCTCTGGAAACACCATATATTTT. It translates to CASSLAVISGNTIYF.

The chain employs TRBV30 and TRBJ1-4; 7 nucleotides match TRBD1. This CDR3 region has 12 residues. Germline CDR1 reads GTSNPN; CDR2 reads SVGIG (reference sequence). V was pared by 3 bases and J by 8 bases, with 3 bases of the junction left unmatched. Written as DNA, the CDR3 is TGTGCCTGGAGGGGACAGCGGGAAAAACTGTTTTTT. Its protein is CAWRGQREKLFF.